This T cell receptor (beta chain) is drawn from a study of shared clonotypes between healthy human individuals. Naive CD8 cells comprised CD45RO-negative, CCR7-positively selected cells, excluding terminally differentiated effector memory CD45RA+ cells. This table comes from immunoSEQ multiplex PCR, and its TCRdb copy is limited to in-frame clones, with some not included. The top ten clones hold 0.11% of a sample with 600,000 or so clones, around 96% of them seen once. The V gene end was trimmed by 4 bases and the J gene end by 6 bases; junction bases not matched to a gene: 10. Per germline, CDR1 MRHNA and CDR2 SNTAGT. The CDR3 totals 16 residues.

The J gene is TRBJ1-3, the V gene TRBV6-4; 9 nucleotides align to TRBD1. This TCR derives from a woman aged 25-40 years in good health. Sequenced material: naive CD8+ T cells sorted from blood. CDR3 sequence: CASSGDRAVIENTIYF. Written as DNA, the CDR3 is TGTGCCAGCAGTGGGGACAGGGCTGTAATTGAAAACACCATATATTTT.